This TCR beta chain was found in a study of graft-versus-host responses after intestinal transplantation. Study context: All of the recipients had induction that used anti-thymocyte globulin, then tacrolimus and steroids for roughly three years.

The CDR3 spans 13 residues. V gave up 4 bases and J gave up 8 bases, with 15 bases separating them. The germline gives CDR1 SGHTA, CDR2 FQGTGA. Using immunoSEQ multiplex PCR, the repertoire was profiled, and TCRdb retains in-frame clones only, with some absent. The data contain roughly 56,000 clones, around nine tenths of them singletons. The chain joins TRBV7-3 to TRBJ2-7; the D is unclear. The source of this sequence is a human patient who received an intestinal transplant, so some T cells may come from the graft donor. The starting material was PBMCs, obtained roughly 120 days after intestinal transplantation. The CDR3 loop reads CASSSGPSWKQYF. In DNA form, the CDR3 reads TGTGCCAGCAGCTCCGGACCCTCTTGGAAGCAGTACTTC.